In this sample, the clone carrying this TCR beta chain turned up many times. Its cognate antigen is unknown. TCRdb re-analysed the 5' RACE reads in MiXCR, keeping a single row per CDR3 protein. The sample yields 130,000 to 150,000 distinct CDR3 sequences, about 6.1% seen once. This entry is derived from a study of T-cell memory formation after mild COVID-19. CDR1 and CDR2 from the germline V gene are SGHRS and YFSETQ. Trimming took off 1 base at V and 2 bases at J, with 9 bases between the two ends. The CDR3 is made up of 15 amino acids. Study-level results: Second-wave clones peaking on day 37 lacked confirmed SARS-CoV-2 specificity.

The chain links TRBV5-1 to TRBJ2-2; D gene uncertain. The sequencing input was PBMCs or a T cell subset sorted from them (not recorded which). The receptor was derived from an adult woman who had mild COVID-19 (a few samples of this study predate the infection). Cell type and time point are not known. The CDR3 sequence is CASSLLEPNTGELFF. CDR3 bases: TGCGCCAGCAGCTTGCTTGAACCAAACACCGGGGAGCTGTTTTTT.